This T cell receptor beta chain was observed in a study of shared clonotypes between healthy human individuals. There were no recent acute infections or vaccinations among the donors, who were healthy HIV-negative adults. Turning to this clone: The antigen is not known.

This was a deep-level run. Measured with immunoSEQ multiplex PCR; TCRdb has only the in-frame clones, and not every one. This sample has 2,500,000 or so clones, with 80% to 95% found just once. Regarding the study as a whole: Rarefaction gave evidence that sorted-subset sequencing remained incomplete despite large depth.

Sequencing input: naive CD4+ T cells from PBMCs. Subset given: CD45RA+ positively selected. The source is a man between 18 and 35 years old in good health. Some clones in this sample may be carry-over from other donors' samples.

CDR3 sequence reads: CASREGQSSYGYTF. CDR3 DNA: TGTGCCAGCAGGGAGGGACAGTCCTCTTATGGCTACACCTTC. The V gene is TRBV6-1, the J gene TRBJ1-2; TRBD1 matches 7 bases. V was pared by 6 bases and J by 5 bases, with 9 bases of the junction left unmatched. Germline V lookup: CDR1 MNHNS, CDR2 SASEGT. This CDR3 has 14 amino acids.